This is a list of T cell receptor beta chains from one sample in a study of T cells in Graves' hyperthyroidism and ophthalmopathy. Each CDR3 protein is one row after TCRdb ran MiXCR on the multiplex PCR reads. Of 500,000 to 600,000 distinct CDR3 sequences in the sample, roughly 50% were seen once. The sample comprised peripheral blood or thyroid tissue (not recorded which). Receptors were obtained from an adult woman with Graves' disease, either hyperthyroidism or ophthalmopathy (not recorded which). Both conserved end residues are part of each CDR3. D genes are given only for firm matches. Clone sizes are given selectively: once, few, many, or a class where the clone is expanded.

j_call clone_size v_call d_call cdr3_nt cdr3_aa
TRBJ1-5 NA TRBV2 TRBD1 TGTGCCAGCAGCGATGAGAGGGGGCATGATTCAAGCAATCAGCCCCAGCATTTT CASSDERGHDSSNQPQHF
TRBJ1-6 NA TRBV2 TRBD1 TGTGCCAGCACCTCACGACGGGGACAGTTTAATTCACCCCTCCACTTT CASTSRRGQFNSPLHF
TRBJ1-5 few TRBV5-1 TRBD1 TGCGCCAGCAGCTTGAAACAGGGGGGACAGCCCCAGCATTTT CASSLKQGGQPQHF
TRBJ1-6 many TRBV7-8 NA TGTGCCAGCAGCTTAGAAATAGCTTTCAATTCACCCCTCCACTTT CASSLEIAFNSPLHF
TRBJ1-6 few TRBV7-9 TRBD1 TGTGCCAGCAGCCGCGGGACAGTTGGGCCACCCCTCCACTTT CASSRGTVGPPLHF
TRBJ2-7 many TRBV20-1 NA TGCAGTGCTAGAGGGGAACGGGAGTATGGCGAGCAGTACTTC CSARGEREYGEQYF
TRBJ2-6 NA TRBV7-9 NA TGTGCCAGCAGCACAGGGACAACCTCTGGGGCCAACGTCCTGACTTTC CASSTGTTSGANVLTF
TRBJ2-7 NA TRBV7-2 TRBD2 TGTGCCAGCAGCCCGGGAGGACCCGACGAGCAGTACTTC CASSPGGPDEQYF
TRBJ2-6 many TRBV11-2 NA TGTGCCAGTGGGACGCCGGGGGGGGCCAACGTCCTGACTTTC CASGTPGGANVLTF
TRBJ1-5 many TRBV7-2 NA TGTGCCAGCAGCTTAGTTCCCTGGGGCAATCAGCCCCAGCATTTT CASSLVPWGNQPQHF
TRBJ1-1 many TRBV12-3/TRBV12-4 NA TGTGCCAGCAGTTTACTCACCCTGAACACTGAAGCTTTCTTT CASSLLTLNTEAFF
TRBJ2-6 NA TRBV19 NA TGTGCCAGTAGTGACCACCCGGTGGGTAACACTGAAGCTTTC CASSDHPVGNTEAF
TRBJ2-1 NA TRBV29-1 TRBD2 TGCAGCGTTGAAACCGGGACTAGCGTCCCCAATGAGCAGTTCTTC CSVETGTSVPNEQFF
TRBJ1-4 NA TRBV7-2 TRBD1 TGTGCCAGCAGCTTAGGTACAGGGGTGTATGAAAAACTGTTTTTT CASSLGTGVYEKLFF
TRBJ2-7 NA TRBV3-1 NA TGTGCCAGCAGCCAAGGAGGGGCCCGGAGGTACGAGCAGTACTTC CASSQGGARRYEQYF
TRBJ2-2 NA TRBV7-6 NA TGTGCCAGCAGCTTGCTGGGGGTTGGGCGCCACACCGGGGAGCTGTTTTTT CASSLLGVGRHTGELFF
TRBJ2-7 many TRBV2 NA TGTGCCAGCAGTGAAGCCAAGGTATCGGTTCAGTACTTC CASSEAKVSVQYF
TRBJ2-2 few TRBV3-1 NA TGTGCCAGCAGCCAACAGGGAGTTGGGGAGCTGTTTTTT CASSQQGVGELFF
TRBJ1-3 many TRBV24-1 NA TGTGCCACCAGTGATACAGTCTCTGGAAACACCATATATTTT CATSDTVSGNTIYF
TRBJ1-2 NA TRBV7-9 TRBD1 TGTGCCAGCAGCGGCCGGGACAGCTATGGCTACACCTTC CASSGRDSYGYTF
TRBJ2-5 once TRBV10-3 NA TGTGCCGCCGCCTCGTGGAGGGGGGAGACCCAGTACTTC CAAASWRGETQYF
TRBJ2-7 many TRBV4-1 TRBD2 TGCGCCAGCAGCCGGGCGGGAGGGGGCTCCTACGAGCAGTACTTC CASSRAGGGSYEQYF
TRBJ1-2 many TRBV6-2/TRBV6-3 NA TGTGCCAGCAGTCGACAGCCTAACTATGGCTACACCTTC CASSRQPNYGYTF
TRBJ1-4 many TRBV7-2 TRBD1 TGTGCCAGCAGCCCCCGGACAGGGTTTGGCGAAAAACTGTTTTTT CASSPRTGFGEKLFF
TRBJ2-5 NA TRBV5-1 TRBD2 TGCGCCAGCAGCTGGACTAGCGGGAGCGAGGAGACCCAGTACTTC CASSWTSGSEETQYF
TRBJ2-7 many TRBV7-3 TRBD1 TGTGCCAGCAGCCCCCAGGGGGCGGGCGCAGGGGAGCAGTACTTC CASSPQGAGAGEQYF
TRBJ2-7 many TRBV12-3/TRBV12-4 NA TGTGCCAGCAGCCCGCACAGGGTGGGCGAGCAGTACTTC CASSPHRVGEQYF
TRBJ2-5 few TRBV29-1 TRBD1 TGCAGCGTTGATGGGGACAGGGGATTGGAGACCCAGTACTTC CSVDGDRGLETQYF
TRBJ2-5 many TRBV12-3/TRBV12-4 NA TGCGCCAGCAGCTTAAGGGGACGGGAGACCCAGTACTTC CASSLRGRETQYF
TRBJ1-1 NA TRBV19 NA TGTGCCAGCCGGGGGTCAATAGCTGAAGCTTTCTTT CASRGSIAEAFF
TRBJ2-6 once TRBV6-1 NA TGTGCCAGCAGTCGGTCAGGGGCCGACGTCCTGACTTTC CASSRSGADVLTF
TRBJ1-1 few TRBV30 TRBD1 TGTGCCTATCGACAGGGGAGCGACACTGAAGCTTTCTTT CAYRQGSDTEAFF
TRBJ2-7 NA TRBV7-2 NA TGTGCCAGCAGCCGACACAGCTCCTACGAGCAGTACTTC CASSRHSSYEQYF